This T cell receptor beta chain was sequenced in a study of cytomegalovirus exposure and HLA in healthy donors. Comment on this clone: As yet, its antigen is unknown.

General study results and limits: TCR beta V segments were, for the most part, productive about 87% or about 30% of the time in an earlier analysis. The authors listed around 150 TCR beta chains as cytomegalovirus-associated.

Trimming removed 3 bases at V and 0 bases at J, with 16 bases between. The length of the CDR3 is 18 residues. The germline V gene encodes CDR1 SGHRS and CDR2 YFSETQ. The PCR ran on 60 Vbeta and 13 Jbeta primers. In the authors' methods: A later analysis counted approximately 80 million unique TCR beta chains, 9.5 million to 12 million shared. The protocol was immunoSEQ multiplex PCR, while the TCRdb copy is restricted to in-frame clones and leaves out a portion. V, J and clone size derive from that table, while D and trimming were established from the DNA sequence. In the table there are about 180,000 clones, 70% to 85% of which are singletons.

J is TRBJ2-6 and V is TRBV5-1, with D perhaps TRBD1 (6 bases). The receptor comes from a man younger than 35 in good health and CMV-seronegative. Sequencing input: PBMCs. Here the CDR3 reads CASSSSGHSYSGANVLTF. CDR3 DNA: TGCGCCAGCAGCTCATCGGGACACTCTTACTCTGGGGCCAACGTCCTGACTTTC. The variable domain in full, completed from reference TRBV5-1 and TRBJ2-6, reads KAGVTQTPRYLIKTRGQQVTLSCSPISGHRSVSWYQQTPGQGLQFLFEYFSETQRNKGNFPGRFSGRQFSNSRSEMNVSTLELGDSALYLCASSSSGHSYSGANVLTFGAGSRLTVL.